Each of the 24 T cell receptor beta chains below was sequenced from the same sample in a study of CD8 T cells in Susac syndrome. It was with random hexamers that roughly 0.45 to 1 ug RNA was reverse transcribed. TCRdb reprocessed the immunoSEQ multiplex PCR reads with MiXCR, giving one entry per CDR3 protein. The sample shows about 69,000 distinct CDR3 sequences, around nine tenths of them seen only once. Specimen: CD8+ T cells from PBMCs. These receptors all come from a human donor with multiple sclerosis.

The chain couples TRBV12-3 or TRBV12-4 to TRBJ1-1; D gene ambiguous. The CDR3 is 11 residues long. Trimming cost V 6 bases and J 8 bases, with 10 bases left between them. CDR3 coding DNA: TGTGCCAGCAGGGGAACGCGGGAAGCTTTCTTT. Translation gives CASRGTREAFF.

The chain carries TRBV29-1 and TRBJ1-4; D gene uncertain. The V and J ends lost 5 bases and 7 bases respectively, with 11 bases between them. The CDR3 contains 12 residues. CDR1 and CDR2 (germline): SQVTM, ANQGSEA. Here the CDR3 DNA reads TGCAGCGTTACGGCAGGCACTGAAAAACTGTTTTTT. It is translated as CSVTAGTEKLFF.

The V and J genes are TRBV6-5 and TRBJ2-6, with D maybe TRBD1 (5 bases). Trimming stripped 5 bases from V and 4 bases from J, with 9 bases between. This CDR3 has 14 amino acids. From germline, CDR1 is MNHEY and CDR2 SVGAGI. The CDR3: CASSGAIGANVLTF. DNA of the CDR3: TGTGCCAGCAGTGGGGCGATAGGGGCCAACGTCCTGACTTTC.

This chain uses TRBV28 with TRBJ2-1; no firm D call. Germline V CDR1 and CDR2: MDHEN, SYDVKM. The ends were cut back, 2 bases at V and 2 bases at J, with 4 bases in the middle. The CDR3 loop spans 13 amino acids. CDR3 nucleotides: TGTGCCAGCAGTTTACGCCCCTACAATGAGCAGTTCTTC. It yields the protein CASSLRPYNEQFF. The whole variable domain, remainder taken from reference TRBV28 and TRBJ2-1, is DVKVTQSSRYLVKRTGEKVFLECVQDMDHENMFWYRQDPGLGLRLIYFSYDVKMKEKGDIPEGYSVSREKKERFSLILESASTNQTSMYLCASSLRPYNEQFFGPGTRLTVL.

The chain carries TRBV11-2 and TRBJ2-7; perhaps TRBD1 as D (5 bases). The germline gives CDR1 SGHAT, CDR2 FQNNGV. The V end lost 3 bases, the J end lost 5 bases, and 14 bases lay between the germline ends. The CDR3 covers 14 residues. CDR3 bases: TGTGCCAGCAGCTTGTTCGCCAGGGTCGACGAGCAGTACTTC. Translating it yields CASSLFARVDEQYF.

This chain uses TRBV20-1 with TRBJ2-5; the D is unclear. The CDR3 sequence is 14 residues long. V was trimmed by 0 bases and J by 1 base, leaving 9 bases between them. Germline-derived CDR1 and CDR2 are DFQATT and SNEGSKA (reference sequence). The CDR3 DNA reads as TGCAGTGCTAGAGACTCCGTCCCCCAAGAGACCCAGTACTTC. This encodes CSARDSVPQETQYF.

The chain uses TRBV10-3 and TRBJ1-1; no firm D call. The V end was cut by 10 bases, the J end by 7 bases, with 19 bases between. Germline-derived CDR1 and CDR2 are ENHRY and SYGVKD. The CDR3 loop spans 13 amino acids. The CDR3 reads CATYGGDKLEAFF. Written as DNA, the CDR3 is TGTGCCACTTACGGAGGAGACAAACTTGAAGCTTTCTTT.

CDR3 nucleotides: TGTGCCAGCAGCTTGGGGAGGCTGGAGCAGTACTTC. Amino acid sequence: CASSLGRLEQYF. The chain couples TRBV5-6 to TRBJ2-7; tentatively, D is TRBD2 (5 bases). The CDR3 consists of 12 residues. Germline V gene sequence: CDR1 SGHDT, CDR2 YYEEEE. V lost 0 bases, J lost 7 bases, and 8 bases lay in between.

This clonotype was detected only once. The rearrangement joins TRBV4-3 to TRBJ1-5; D uncertain. V was cut by 0 bases and J by 0 bases, with 6 bases left in between. Germline CDR1 and CDR2: LGHNA and YSLEER. The CDR3 covers 15 residues. The CDR3 sequence is CASSQDLTSNQPQHF. The DNA of the CDR3 is TGCGCCAGCAGCCAAGACCTGACTAGCAATCAGCCCCAGCATTTT.

The V and J genes are TRBV20-1 and TRBJ2-7; the D gene is possibly TRBD2 (5 bases). V lost 6 bases to trimming and J lost 2 bases, with 14 bases between them. The length of the CDR3 is 13 residues. Germline V gene data show CDR1 as DFQATT and CDR2 as SNEGSKA (reference sequence). DNA for the CDR3: TGCAGTGCCCGAGCAGCGGCAGCCTACGAGCAGTACTTC. This translates into CSARAAAAYEQYF.

V gene TRBV14 combines with J gene TRBJ2-7, with 9 bases lining up with TRBD1. Germline V gives CDR1 SGHDN, CDR2 FVKESK. The CDR3 is 15 amino acids. Germline trimming cut 1 base from V and 3 bases from J; bases unmatched to any gene: 4. The CDR3 DNA reads TGTGCCAGCAGCCAAGTAGGGACAGGGTACTACGAGCAGTACTTC. It yields the protein CASSQVGTGYYEQYF. The full variable domain, rest sourced from reference TRBV14 and TRBJ2-7, is EAGVTQFPSHSVIEKGQTVTLRCDPISGHDNLYWYRRVMGKEIKFLLHFVKESKQDESGMPNNRFLAERTGGTYSTLKVQPAELEDSGVYFCASSQVGTGYYEQYFGPGTRLTVT.

Sample share makes this clonotype medium-sized. The rearrangement joins TRBV3-1 to TRBJ1-2; D remains unclear. The CDR3 loop spans 11 amino acids. The germline CDR1 and CDR2 sequences are LGHDT and YNNKEL (reference sequence). V lost 1 base, J lost 7 bases, and 4 bases lay in between. This CDR3 reads CASSQGPGYTF. CDR3 DNA: TGTGCCAGCAGCCAAGGCCCTGGCTACACCTTC.

J is TRBJ1-3 and V is TRBV7-2, with 8 bases fitting TRBD1. The CDR3 has 15 amino acids. Looked up from germline, CDR1 is SGHTA and CDR2 is FQGNSA. V lost 0 bases to trimming and J lost 4 bases; unmatched junction nucleotides: 2. The CDR3 DNA sequence: TGTGCCAGCAGCTTAGCCAGGGGGCTCGGAAACACCATATATTTT. Translating gives CASSLARGLGNTIYF.

This chain uses TRBV6-4 with TRBJ2-3, with 8 bases lining up with TRBD2. V shed 4 bases, J shed 3 bases, and the junction held 3 bases outside the gene matches. Germline lookup yields CDR1 MRHNA and CDR2 SNTAGT. This CDR3 is 14 amino acids long. The CDR3 spells CASSASGGTDTQYF. CDR3 in DNA: TGTGCCAGCAGTGCCAGCGGGGGAACAGATACGCAGTATTTT.

The chain couples TRBV28 to TRBJ2-7; D is unresolved. The CDR3 loop spans 14 amino acids. Trimming removed 4 bases from V and 6 bases from J, with 16 bases in between. Germline lookup yields CDR1 MDHEN and CDR2 SYDVKM. CDR3: CASSSFVTWGEQYF. Written as DNA, the CDR3 is TGTGCCAGCAGTTCGTTCGTGACATGGGGCGAGCAGTACTTC.

This clonotype was observed a handful of times. The rearrangement joins TRBV9 to TRBJ1-5; D unclear. This CDR3 contains 15 residues. V lost 0 bases and J lost 0, with 7 bases in between. Germline CDR1 SGDLS, CDR2 YYNGEE. In DNA, the CDR3 is TGTGCCAGCAGCGTAGTGCCAGATAGCAATCAGCCCCAGCATTTT. Translated: CASSVVPDSNQPQHF.

The gene calls are TRBV25-1 and TRBJ2-1; 16 bases match TRBD2. Looked up from germline, CDR1 is MGHDK and CDR2 is SYGVNS. The CDR3 is 17 amino acids. V dropped 4 bases and J dropped 9; count of bases not matched to a gene: 9. The CDR3: CASSGFSGLAGGTEQFF. Here the CDR3 DNA reads TGTGCCAGCAGTGGATTCTCGGGACTAGCGGGGGGGACTGAGCAGTTCTTC.

CDR3 nucleotides: TGCAGCGTTGAAGATCCTTCCAGGGGAGAGTATGGCTACACCTTC. This codes for CSVEDPSRGEYGYTF. The rearrangement links TRBV29-1 to TRBJ1-2; TRBD1 is a possible D gene (6 bases). The CDR3 extends over 15 amino acids. The V end was cut by 0 bases, the J end by 5 bases, with 16 bases between. Germline V gives CDR1 SQVTM, CDR2 ANQGSEA.

V is TRBV4-3 and J is TRBJ2-7; D not certain. The CDR3 extends over 14 amino acids. V was cut by 1 base and J by 0 bases, with 7 bases left in between. Germline loops: CDR1 LGHNA, CDR2 YSLEER. CDR3 sequence reads: CASSQVPSSYEQYF. The CDR3 DNA is TGCGCCAGCAGCCAAGTGCCTAGCTCCTACGAGCAGTACTTC.

V gene TRBV9 combines with J gene TRBJ1-5; D perhaps matches TRBD1 (5 bases). Germline assignment: CDR1 SGDLS and CDR2 YYNGEE. V lost 7 bases, J lost 0 bases, and 8 bases lay in between. The CDR3 is 13 amino acids. Here the CDR3 DNA reads TGTGCCAGCGGGGACGATAGCAATCAGCCCCAGCATTTT. This codes for CASGDDSNQPQHF.

This clonotype was recorded a few times. The chain employs TRBV4-1 and TRBJ2-5, with a possible D match to TRBD1 (5 bases). Trimming took 4 bases from V and 1 from J, leaving 16 bases between them. Germline-derived CDR1 and CDR2 are MGHRA and YSYEKL. The CDR3 runs 16 residues. CDR3: CASSLLPQESQETQYF. In DNA, the CDR3 is TGCGCCAGCAGCCTCCTCCCACAGGAGAGCCAAGAGACCCAGTACTTC.

This chain joins TRBV14 and TRBJ2-7; 7 bases are a match to TRBD1. The V and J ends lost 4 bases and 1 base, in that order; junction bases with no gene match: 4. The germline gives CDR1 SGHDN, CDR2 FVKESK. The CDR3 runs to 14 residues. The CDR3 DNA follows: TGTGCCAGCAGCCTACCGGGACAGTCCTACGAGCAGTACTTC. Translation gives CASSLPGQSYEQYF.

This chain joins TRBV6-6 and TRBJ1-1; no clear D gene. The CDR3 loop spans 13 amino acids. Trimming took off 6 bases at V and 0 bases at J, with 8 bases between the two ends. From germline, CDR1 is MNHNY and CDR2 SVGAGI (reference sequence). CDR3 bases: TGTGCCAGCAGCCCCGGCTTGAACACTGAAGCTTTCTTT. Translated: CASSPGLNTEAFF.

The rearrangement uses TRBV24-1 and TRBJ1-2; the match to TRBD1 covers 9 bases. Trimming removed 4 bases from V and 8 bases from J; junction bases left unmatched: 1. The germline V gene has CDR1 KGHDR and CDR2 SFDVKD. The CDR3 runs to 12 residues. The chain's CDR3 is CATSEQGAGYTF. The CDR3, as DNA: TGTGCCACCAGTGAACAGGGGGCCGGCTACACCTTC.